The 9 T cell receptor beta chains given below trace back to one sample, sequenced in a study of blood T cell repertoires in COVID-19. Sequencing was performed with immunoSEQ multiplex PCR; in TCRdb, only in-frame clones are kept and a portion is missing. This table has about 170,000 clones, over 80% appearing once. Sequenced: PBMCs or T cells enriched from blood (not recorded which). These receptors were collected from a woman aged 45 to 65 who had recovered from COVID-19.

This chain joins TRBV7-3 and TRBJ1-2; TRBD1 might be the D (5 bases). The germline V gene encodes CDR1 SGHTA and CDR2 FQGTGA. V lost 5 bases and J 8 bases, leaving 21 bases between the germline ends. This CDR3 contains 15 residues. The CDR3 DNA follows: TGTGCCAGCAGCCCCCAGGGCCCAGGACTAGGCGGCTACACCTTC. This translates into CASSPQGPGLGGYTF.

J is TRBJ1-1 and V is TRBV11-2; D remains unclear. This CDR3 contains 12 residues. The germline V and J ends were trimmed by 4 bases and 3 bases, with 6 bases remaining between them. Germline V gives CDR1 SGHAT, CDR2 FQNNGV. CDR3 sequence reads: CASSSAYTEAFF. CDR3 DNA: TGTGCCAGCAGCTCCGCGTACACTGAAGCTTTCTTT.

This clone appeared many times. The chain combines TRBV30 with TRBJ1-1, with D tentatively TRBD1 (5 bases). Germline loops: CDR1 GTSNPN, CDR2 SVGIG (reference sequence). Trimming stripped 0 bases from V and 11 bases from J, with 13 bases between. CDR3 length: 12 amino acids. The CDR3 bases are TGTGCCTGGAGTGTGTGGGGTCGGGGGGCTTTCTTT. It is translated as CAWSVWGRGAFF.

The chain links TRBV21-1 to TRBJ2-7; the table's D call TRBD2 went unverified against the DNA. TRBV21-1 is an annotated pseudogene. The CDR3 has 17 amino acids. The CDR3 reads CASSNPGGQIIPDEQYV. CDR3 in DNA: TGTGCCAGCAGCAATCCCGGCGGGCAGATCATACCGGACGAGCAGTACGTC.

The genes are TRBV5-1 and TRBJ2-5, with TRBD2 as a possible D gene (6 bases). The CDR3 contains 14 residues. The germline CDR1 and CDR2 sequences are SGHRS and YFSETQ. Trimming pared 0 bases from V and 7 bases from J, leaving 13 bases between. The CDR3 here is CASSLARLLATQYF. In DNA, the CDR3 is TGCGCCAGCAGCTTGGCTAGGCTACTAGCGACCCAGTACTTC.

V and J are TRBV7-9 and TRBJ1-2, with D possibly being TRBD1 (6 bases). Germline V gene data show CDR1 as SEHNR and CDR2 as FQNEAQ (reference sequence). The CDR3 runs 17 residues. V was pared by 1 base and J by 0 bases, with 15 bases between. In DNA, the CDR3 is TGTGCCAGCAGCTTAGGCCCAGGGGCCCGGGCTAACTATGGCTACACCTTC. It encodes CASSLGPGARANYGYTF. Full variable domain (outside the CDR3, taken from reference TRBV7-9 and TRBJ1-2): DTGVSQNPRHKITKRGQNVTFRCDPISEHNRLYWYRQTLGQGPEFLTYFQNEAQLEKSRLLSDRFSAERPKGSFSTLEIQRTEQGDSAMYLCASSLGPGARANYGYTFGSGTRLTVV.

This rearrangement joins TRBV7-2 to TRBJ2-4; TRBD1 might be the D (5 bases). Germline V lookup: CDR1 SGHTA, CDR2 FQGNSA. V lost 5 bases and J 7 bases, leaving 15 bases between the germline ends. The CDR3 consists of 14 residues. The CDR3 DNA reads TGTGCCAGCAGCCAGCAAAGCCCAGGGAACATTCAGTACTTC. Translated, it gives CASSQQSPGNIQYF.

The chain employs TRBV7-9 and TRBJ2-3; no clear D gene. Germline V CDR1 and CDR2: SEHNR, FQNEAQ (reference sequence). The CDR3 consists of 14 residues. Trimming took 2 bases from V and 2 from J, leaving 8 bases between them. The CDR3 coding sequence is TGTGCCAGCAGCTTAATTTCTACCACAGATACGCAGTATTTT. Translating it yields CASSLISTTDTQYF.

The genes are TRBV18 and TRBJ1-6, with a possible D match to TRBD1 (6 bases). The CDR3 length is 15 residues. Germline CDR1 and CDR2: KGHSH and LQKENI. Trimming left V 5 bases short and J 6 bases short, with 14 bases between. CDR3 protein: CASSDTGWLNSPLHF. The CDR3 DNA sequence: TGTGCCAGCTCAGACACAGGGTGGCTTAATTCACCCCTCCACTTT.